Listed here are 22 T cell receptor beta chains from one sample, sequenced in a study of monozygotic twins with inflammatory bowel disease. With the 5' RACE reads reprocessed, TCRdb shows one record per CDR3 protein and no DNA. In all, the sample yields roughly 150,000 distinct CDR3 sequences. The sequenced sample was blood. The origin of the receptors is a human donor with ulcerative colitis or Crohn's disease, or a healthy co-twin of an affected twin (not recorded which).

The rearrangement joins TRBV6-1 to TRBJ2-3; TCRdb's D call, TRBD2, is unchecked because there is no DNA. The CDR3 totals 14 residues. Germline values: CDR1 MNHNS, CDR2 SASEGT. CDR3 protein: CASSDSGRSDTQYF.

The chain is built from TRBV11-2 and TRBJ2-3. Germline V gene data show CDR1 as SGHAT and CDR2 as FQNNGV. This CDR3 region has 13 residues. The CDR3 region is CASRITSADTQYF.

This chain connects TRBV28 to TRBJ2-2; TCRdb proposes TRBD1, but this gene call is untestable without DNA. The CDR3 is made up of 17 amino acids. CDR1 is MDHEN and CDR2 is SYDVKM in the germline V gene. This chain's CDR3 is CASSLTGGRSGTGELFF.

The chain is built from TRBV25-1 and TRBJ1-2; the D call of TRBD1 rests on TCRdb alone, since no DNA is present to check it. This CDR3 has 12 amino acids. Germline V gives CDR1 MGHDK, CDR2 SYGVNS. CDR3 loop: CASSDAWGGYTF.

This chain links TRBV5-5 with TRBJ2-1; TCRdb proposes TRBD1, but this gene call is untestable without DNA. There are 16 residues in the CDR3. Germline V lookup: CDR1 SGHKS, CDR2 YYEKEE (reference sequence). The CDR3: CASSWAGGSSYNEQFF. The full variable domain, its missing parts supplied by reference TRBV5-5 and TRBJ2-1, is DAGVTQSPTHLIKTRGQQVTLRCSPISGHKSVSWYQQVLGQGPQFIFQYYEKEERGRGNFPDRFSARQFPNYSSELNVNALLLGDSALYLCASSWAGGSSYNEQFFGPGTRLTVL.

V is TRBV28 and J is TRBJ1-4; TCRdb's D call, TRBD1, is unchecked because there is no DNA. This CDR3 spans 11 amino acids. Per the germline V gene, CDR1 is MDHEN and CDR2 is SYDVKM. CDR3 in amino acids: CASGTVAPREF.

The genes are TRBV29-1 and TRBJ2-7; TCRdb outputs TRBD1, but without DNA this stays unchecked. CDR1 and CDR2 (germline): SQVTM, ANQGSEA. The CDR3 has 11 amino acids. The CDR3 spells CSVVGGGEQYF.

The chain uses TRBV5-1 and TRBJ2-7; TCRdb's D call, TRBD2, is unchecked because there is no DNA. Germline loops: CDR1 SGHRS, CDR2 YFSETQ. This CDR3 is 15 amino acids long. The CDR3 loop is CASSSRSGGPYEQYF.

The gene calls are TRBV27 and TRBJ1-1; lacking DNA, the TRBD1 call made by TCRdb goes unchecked. This CDR3 region has 15 residues. From germline, CDR1 is MNHEY and CDR2 SMNVEV (reference sequence). The CDR3: CASTLSSGANTEAFF.

V and J are TRBV6-5 and TRBJ2-2; TCRdb indicates TRBD1, and absent DNA this call remains unverified. Germline V lookup: CDR1 MNHEY, CDR2 SVGAGI. The CDR3 has 14 amino acids. The CDR3 sequence: CASSFDRNTGELFF.

This chain links TRBV24-1 with TRBJ1-1. CDR1 KGHDR and CDR2 SFDVKD come from the germline V gene. The CDR3 contains 13 residues. The chain's CDR3 is CATSESWNTEAFF.

The chain recombines TRBV7-2 with TRBJ2-3. The CDR3 is made up of 14 amino acids. Germline values: CDR1 SGHTA, CDR2 FQGNSA. The CDR3 loop is CASSYGRETDTQYF.

This sequence joins TRBV20-1 and TRBJ2-4. The CDR3 has 18 amino acids. CDR1 is DFQATT and CDR2 is SNEGSKA in the germline V gene (reference sequence). CDR3 loop: CSARAVSARLGAKNIQYF.

V gene TRBV27 combines with J gene TRBJ2-7. Looked up from germline, CDR1 is MNHEY and CDR2 is SMNVEV (reference sequence). The CDR3 covers 16 residues. Here the CDR3 reads CASSLVGSGWGYEQYF.

The rearrangement uses TRBV19 and TRBJ2-2; TCRdb indicates TRBD2, and absent DNA this call remains unverified. The CDR3 has 17 residues. CDR1 and CDR2 (germline): LNHDA, SQIVND (reference sequence). This CDR3 is CASSIDPAGGGTGELFF.

This chain connects TRBV18 to TRBJ1-5; TCRdb proposes TRBD1, but this gene call is untestable without DNA. This CDR3 contains 14 residues. From germline, CDR1 is KGHSH and CDR2 LQKENI. CDR3: CASSLRQGRQPQHF. Together with reference TRBV18 and TRBJ1-5, the CDR3 gives the full variable domain: NAGVMQNPRHLVRRRGQEARLRCSPMKGHSHVYWYRQLPEEGLKFMVYLQKENIIDESGMPKERFSAEFPKEGPSILRIQQVVRGDSAAYFCASSLRQGRQPQHFGDGTRLSIL.

This chain links TRBV5-1 with TRBJ2-7; absent DNA, TCRdb's TRBD1 call cannot be checked. Germline CDR1 reads SGHRS; CDR2 reads YFSETQ. There are 14 residues in the CDR3. The CDR3 protein is CASSLTGGDYEQYF.

J is TRBJ2-1 and V is TRBV29-1; TCRdb's assignment of TRBD2 cannot be checked, as there is no DNA. The CDR3 is made up of 15 amino acids. Germline V CDR1 and CDR2: SQVTM, ANQGSEA. Here the CDR3 reads CSVRRGAGRYNEQFF.

The J gene is TRBJ2-7, the V gene TRBV5-4; lacking DNA, the TRBD1 call made by TCRdb goes unchecked. This CDR3 contains 15 residues. Germline V CDR1 and CDR2: SGHNT, YYREEE (reference sequence). CDR3 loop: CASSQHPGTSYEQYF.

This sequence joins TRBV7-2 and TRBJ1-4. The CDR3 covers 15 residues. Germline CDR1 reads SGHTA; CDR2 reads FQGNSA. CDR3 loop: CASSPDPATNEKLFF.

The V gene is TRBV9, the J gene TRBJ2-2. The CDR3 is 13 residues long. Per germline, CDR1 SGDLS and CDR2 YYNGEE. The CDR3 here is CASSDIVAGELFF.

The chain joins TRBV12-3 or TRBV12-4 to TRBJ1-3; lacking DNA, the TRBD1 call made by TCRdb goes unchecked. CDR3 length: 15 amino acids. CDR3: CASSPLRGFGNTIYF.